This TCR beta chain came from a study of blood T cell repertoires in COVID-19. Study in general: PBMCs, B-cell-depleted T cells, or T cells provided the cDNA or gDNA that made up the material.

Seattle researchers signed up patients amid active infection and tracked them longitudinally. In the source study's methods: Counts of nucleated cells, estimated from reference gene primer amplification, were obtained. Assay: immunoSEQ multiplex PCR; the TCRdb copy retains only in-frame clones and omits some. V and J calls plus clone size are reproduced from that table; the DNA served to infer D and trimming. Among some 90,000 clones, around 85% were seen once, and the ten largest hold 18%. Sequenced: peripheral blood. This sequence originates from a woman aged 60 to 75 with COVID-19, enrolled during active disease.

The CDR3 nucleotides are TGTGCCAGCAGACAGGGGCGTGGAAACACCATATATTTT. Its translation: CASRQGRGNTIYF. The genes are TRBV2 and TRBJ1-3, with TRBD1 identical over 7 bases. V shed 6 bases and J 3 bases; nucleotides not matched to a gene: 2. This CDR3 has 13 amino acids. The germline CDR1 and CDR2 sequences are SNHLY and FYNNEI.